This T cell receptor beta chain stems from a study of blood T cell repertoires in COVID-19. The CDR3 contains 15 residues. J gave up 10 bases and V 10 bases, and 16 bases lay outside the gene matches. Germline V gene data show CDR1 as LNHDA and CDR2 as SQIVND (reference sequence). Some clones are missing from TCRdb's copy, which holds only in-frame ones; the method was immunoSEQ multiplex PCR. The repertoire includes around 330,000 clones, roughly 90% of them detected once, and around 4.8% sits in the top ten. Enrollees, roughly 18 to 89 years old, lived in 25 or so US areas. Recovered status applied to Cohort 3 donors who had two consecutive negative PCRs. It also applied to those with clearance or with symptom resolution.

The V call is TRBV19, the J call TRBJ2-1; 10 bases agree with TRBD2. The TCR was taken from a man in his fifties or sixties who had recovered from COVID-19. Sequencing was done on a sample of PBMCs or T cells enriched from blood (not recorded which). The CDR3 spells CAIGVMASGREEQFF. The CDR3 DNA sequence: TGTGCCATCGGGGTGATGGCTAGCGGGAGAGAAGAGCAGTTCTTC.